The 21 T cell receptor beta chains given below trace back to one sample, sequenced in a study of blood T cell repertoires in COVID-19. Some clones are missing from TCRdb's copy, which holds only in-frame ones; the method was immunoSEQ multiplex PCR. The sample contains some 190,000 clones, 80% to 90% of which appear only once. Sequences were obtained from peripheral blood. These receptor sequences come from a woman of 80 years or more with acute or convalescent COVID-19.

The genes are TRBV7-2 and TRBJ2-3, with D tentatively TRBD1 (6 bases). Germline lookup yields CDR1 SGHTA and CDR2 FQGNSA. V was shortened by 5 bases and J by 1 base, with 10 bases between the two germline ends. The CDR3 loop spans 14 amino acids. The CDR3 reads CASSPRQGTDTQYF. The CDR3 DNA reads as TGTGCCAGCAGCCCTCGACAGGGCACAGATACGCAGTATTTT.

The table lists this clone with a count of one. The V and J genes are TRBV29-1 and TRBJ2-3, with D unclear. The CDR3 is 14 residues long. Germline V gives CDR1 SQVTM, CDR2 ANQGSEA. V lost 3 bases to trimming and J lost 0 bases, with 10 bases between them. The DNA for the CDR3 is TGCAGCGTTGATGTCCCGGGTAGCACAGATACGCAGTATTTT. Translation: CSVDVPGSTDTQYF.

This clone was observed a few times. The chain employs TRBV28 and TRBJ2-7; perhaps TRBD1 as D (7 bases). CDR1 and CDR2 from the germline V gene are MDHEN and SYDVKM. The CDR3 loop spans 14 amino acids. The CDR3 is CVCRGANQFYEQYF. The DNA of the CDR3 is TGTGTGTGCAGGGGGGCGAATCAGTTCTACGAGCAGTACTTC.

The V gene is TRBV6-2 or TRBV6-3, the J gene TRBJ1-1, with 12 bases identical to TRBD1. From germline, CDR1 is MNHEY and CDR2 SVGEGT. The CDR3 length is 16 residues. With 5 bases clipped from V and 1 base from J, the junction kept 5 bases outside the gene matches. The CDR3 loop reads CASSRMGQGANTEAFF. The CDR3 DNA sequence: TGTGCCAGCAGTCGTATGGGACAGGGGGCGAACACTGAAGCTTTCTTT.

V usage is TRBV6-2 or TRBV6-3 and J usage is TRBJ1-1, with 9 bases aligning to TRBD1. With V trimmed by 6 bases and J by 4 bases, 6 bases remained unmatched. The CDR3 is 14 residues long. Germline values: CDR1 MNHEY, CDR2 SVGEGT. The CDR3 region has the DNA TGTGCCAGCAGCCACAGGGGGCGACGCACTGAAGCTTTCTTT. Encoded protein: CASSHRGRRTEAFF.

The chain is built from TRBV5-1 and TRBJ2-2; TRBD2 aligns across 7 bases. J was trimmed by 4 bases and V by 0 bases; bases with no gene match: 6. The CDR3 covers 16 residues. CDR1 and CDR2 (germline): SGHRS, YFSETQ. The CDR3 protein is CASSLERGGSTGELFF. Here the CDR3 DNA reads TGCGCCAGCAGCTTGGAAAGAGGCGGGAGCACCGGGGAGCTGTTTTTT.

The rearrangement links TRBV10-3 to TRBJ1-1, with a tentative D call TRBD1 (6 bases). Trimming took 0 bases from V and 0 from J, leaving 11 bases between them. Per germline, CDR1 ENHRY and CDR2 SYGVKD. The CDR3 runs 16 residues. The CDR3 sequence is CAISESRGGMNTEAFF. In DNA, the CDR3 is TGTGCCATCAGTGAGTCCAGGGGTGGTATGAACACTGAAGCTTTCTTT.

This clone has only a few counts. The genes are TRBV9 and TRBJ1-4; D may be TRBD1 (5 bases). This CDR3 contains 16 residues. Per the germline V gene, CDR1 is SGDLS and CDR2 is YYNGEE. Trimming left V 4 bases short and J 10 bases short, with 23 bases between. CDR3 bases: TGTGCCAGCAGCCCACGGACGGACATCGCGGACGGAAAACTGTTTTTT. Translation: CASSPRTDIADGKLFF.

The chain employs TRBV19 and TRBJ2-3, with D maybe TRBD1 (5 bases). The CDR3 contains 14 residues. Germline V gives CDR1 LNHDA, CDR2 SQIVND (reference sequence). V was clipped by 8 bases and J by 4 bases, with 16 bases between them. This CDR3 reads CASQQGWVSDTQYF. The CDR3 region has the DNA TGTGCCAGTCAGCAGGGATGGGTTTCAGATACGCAGTATTTT.

J is TRBJ2-3 and V is TRBV9, with 8 bases that match TRBD1. The ends lost 3 bases at V and 3 bases at J; junction bases unmatched: 3. In germline, CDR1 is SGDLS, CDR2 YYNGEE. The CDR3 runs to 14 residues. The DNA for the CDR3 is TGTGCCAGCAGCGGACAGGGGTCGACAGATACGCAGTATTTT. This encodes CASSGQGSTDTQYF. Combining the CDR3 with reference TRBV9 and TRBJ2-3 gives the whole variable domain DSGVTQTPKHLITATGQRVTLRCSPRSGDLSVYWYQQSLDQGLQFLIQYYNGEERAKGNILERFSAQQFPDLHSELNLSSLELGDSALYFCASSGQGSTDTQYFGPGTRLTVL.

This CDR3 is CASSYGFPGQGAGQYF. The CDR3 DNA follows: TGTGCCAGCAGTTACGGGTTCCCGGGACAGGGGGCTGGCCAGTACTTC. The rearrangement links TRBV7-6 to TRBJ2-5, with 12 bases aligning to TRBD1. V shed 6 bases and J 10 bases; nucleotides not matched to a gene: 15. CDR3 length: 16 amino acids. The germline V gene has CDR1 SGHVS and CDR2 FNYEAQ.

The chain combines TRBV11-3 with TRBJ2-1, with D perhaps matching TRBD2 (5 bases). Trimming took 0 bases from V and 1 from J, leaving 7 bases between them. Looked up from germline, CDR1 is SGHNT and CDR2 is YENEEA. This CDR3 is built from 15 residues. In DNA, the CDR3 is TGTGCCAGCAGCTTAGACGGGATGTCCTACAATGAGCAGTTCTTC. This encodes CASSLDGMSYNEQFF.

The chain recombines TRBV19 with TRBJ1-5, with no clear D. With 4 bases removed from V and 5 bases from J, the gap between germline ends came to 12 bases. CDR3 length: 14 amino acids. The germline gives CDR1 LNHDA, CDR2 SQIVND (reference sequence). The CDR3 coding sequence is TGTGCCAGTAGTACCACTCTACTCTATCAGCCCCAGCATTTT. Protein sequence: CASSTTLLYQPQHF.

V usage is TRBV3-1 (or the pseudogene TRBV3-2) and J usage is TRBJ1-5, with D maybe TRBD1 (6 bases). The ends were cut back, 3 bases at V and 7 bases at J, with 7 bases in the middle. This CDR3 has 12 amino acids. Germline-derived CDR1 and CDR2 are LGHDT and YNNKEL (reference sequence). In DNA, the CDR3 is TGTGCCAGCAGCCAGACAGGACAGCCCCAGCATTTT. Its protein product is CASSQTGQPQHF.

The chain has TRBV7-2 and TRBJ1-5; 8 bases are shared with TRBD1. V shed 5 bases and J 3 bases; nucleotides not matched to a gene: 3. Germline V gene sequence: CDR1 SGHTA, CDR2 FQGNSA. The CDR3 consists of 14 residues. The CDR3 here is CASSGQGNNQPQHF. The DNA of the CDR3 is TGTGCCAGCAGCGGACAGGGTAACAATCAGCCCCAGCATTTT.

The chain combines TRBV7-3 with TRBJ2-1; TRBD1 aligns across 10 bases. Germline V gene sequence: CDR1 SGHTA, CDR2 FQGTGA. Trimming at V came to 3 bases and at J to 6 bases, leaving 5 bases not matched to a gene. The CDR3 consists of 15 residues. CDR3 residues: CASSLTGGETNEQFF. DNA for the CDR3: TGTGCCAGCAGCTTGACAGGGGGCGAGACCAATGAGCAGTTCTTC.

J is TRBJ2-1 and V is TRBV6-2 or TRBV6-3, with no clear D. V was trimmed by 0 bases and J by 4 bases, leaving 13 bases between them. CDR3 length: 16 amino acids. Per the germline V gene, CDR1 is MNHEY and CDR2 is SVGEGT. The CDR3 here is CASSYSGQSLYNEQFF. The DNA for the CDR3 is TGTGCCAGCAGTTACTCGGGCCAGAGTTTATACAATGAGCAGTTCTTC.

This chain connects TRBV3-1 (or the pseudogene TRBV3-2) to TRBJ2-5, with 8 bases identical to TRBD2. CDR1 and CDR2 (germline): LGHDT, YNNKEL (reference sequence). This CDR3 is built from 15 residues. The junction had 9 bases not matched to a gene; V was cut back by 4 bases and J by 5 bases. The CDR3 loop reads CASSLSGRGVETQYF. CDR3 in DNA: TGTGCCAGCAGCCTAAGCGGGAGAGGGGTGGAGACCCAGTACTTC.

V usage is TRBV27 and J usage is TRBJ1-5, with 8 bases identical to TRBD1. The V gene's germline CDR1 is MNHEY and CDR2 SMNVEV (reference sequence). The CDR3 runs to 15 residues. V lost 0 bases and J lost 5; bases outside the gene matches: 3. The CDR3 protein is CASSLSGTGHQPQHF. CDR3 in DNA: TGTGCCAGCAGTTTATCCGGGACAGGTCATCAGCCCCAGCATTTT.

The genes are TRBV27 and TRBJ1-1, with D maybe TRBD1 (6 bases). Germline CDR1 reads MNHEY; CDR2 reads SMNVEV (reference sequence). The CDR3 loop spans 14 amino acids. With 5 bases removed from V and 1 base from J, the gap between germline ends came to 11 bases. CDR3 sequence (DNA): TGTGCCAGCAGTGTCCGGGACAAGAACACTGAAGCTTTCTTT. It is translated as CASSVRDKNTEAFF.

This chain links TRBV24-1 with TRBJ2-2; 7 nucleotides agree with TRBD2. V shed 12 bases and J 3 bases; nucleotides not matched to a gene: 9. This CDR3 has 14 amino acids. The germline gives CDR1 KGHDR, CDR2 SFDVKD. The CDR3 nucleotides read TGTGCCCCGGGGCTAGCGGAGGACACCGGGGAGCTGTTTTTT. Amino acid sequence: CAPGLAEDTGELFF.